Shown below are 12 T cell receptor beta chains from a single sample sequenced in a study of control samples from healthy donors and cancer patients. Profiling relied on immunoSEQ multiplex PCR, and the TCRdb table lists in-frame clones only, not all of them. The sample includes about 170,000 clones, around 93% seen only once; the top ten take 4.1%. Input material: blood. The receptors here all came from a woman aged 60 to 75 in good health.

The chain recombines TRBV6-2 or TRBV6-3 with TRBJ1-1, with a possible D match to TRBD1 (6 bases). This CDR3 is 14 amino acids long. From germline, CDR1 is MNHEY and CDR2 SVGEGT. V gave up 0 bases and J gave up 5 bases, with 10 bases separating them. CDR3 region: CASSYSAGDTEAFF. For the CDR3, the DNA is TGTGCCAGCAGTTACTCCGCAGGGGATACTGAAGCTTTCTTT.

The chain links TRBV4-1 to TRBJ2-7, with 9 bases that match TRBD2. CDR3 length: 18 residues. The J segment lost 7 bases and the V segment lost 0 bases, leaving 16 bases of the junction unmatched. Germline V gene lookup returns CDR1 MGHRA and CDR2 YSYEKL. CDR3 DNA sequence: TGCGCCAGCAGCCAAGATTATCAGCGGGGGGTTGCAGCCTGGGAGCAGTACTTC. This codes for CASSQDYQRGVAAWEQYF.

V and J are TRBV20-1 and TRBJ1-5; no definite D call. Germline values: CDR1 DFQATT, CDR2 SNEGSKA (reference sequence). CDR3 length: 12 amino acids. V was trimmed by 3 bases and J by 7 bases, leaving 10 bases between them. CDR3: CSASIGEQPQHF. Written as DNA, the CDR3 is TGCAGTGCTAGTATCGGAGAACAGCCCCAGCATTTT.

This chain joins TRBV6-5 and TRBJ2-5, with a tentative D call TRBD1 (6 bases). The CDR3 runs to 15 residues. From germline, CDR1 is MNHEY and CDR2 SVGAGI. The germline V and J ends were trimmed by 6 bases and 1 base, with 15 bases remaining between them. CDR3 DNA sequence: TGTGCCAGCAGACCCTCAGGGGTGGTCCAAGAGACCCAGTACTTC. It is translated as CASRPSGVVQETQYF.

The chain is built from TRBV30 and TRBJ1-2, with D unresolved. The CDR3 covers 11 residues. Trimming left V 5 bases short and J 4 bases short, with 8 bases between. Germline CDR1 GTSNPN, CDR2 SVGIG (reference sequence). The CDR3 here is CAWSLSYGYTF. CDR3 coding DNA: TGTGCCTGGTCCTTGAGCTATGGCTACACCTTC. Full variable domain (rest looked up from reference TRBV30 and TRBJ1-2): SQTIHQWPATLVQPVGSPLSLECTVEGTSNPNLYWYRQAAGRGLQLLFYSVGIGQISSEVPQNLSASRPQDRQFILSSKKLLLSDSGFYLCAWSLSYGYTFGSGTRLTVV.

The chain links TRBV18 to TRBJ1-6; TRBD1 matches at 7 bases. The CDR3 runs to 19 residues. V lost 3 bases to trimming and J lost 8 bases; unmatched junction nucleotides: 19. Germline-derived CDR1 and CDR2 are KGHSH and LQKENI. The CDR3 DNA follows: TGTGCCAGCTCACCGCTGCCTCTAGGGGGCGGTGGTCACGATTCACCCCTCCACTTT. Translating gives CASSPLPLGGGGHDSPLHF. The full variable domain, rest sourced from reference TRBV18 and TRBJ1-6, is NAGVMQNPRHLVRRRGQEARLRCSPMKGHSHVYWYRQLPEEGLKFMVYLQKENIIDESGMPKERFSAEFPKEGPSILRIQQVVRGDSAAYFCASSPLPLGGGGHDSPLHFGNGTRLTVT.

The chain employs TRBV10-3 and TRBJ1-6; perhaps TRBD1 as D (6 bases). Trimming shortened V by 3 bases and J by 5 bases, and 11 bases separated the two germline ends. Germline CDR1 is ENHRY and CDR2 is SYGVKD. The length of the CDR3 is 15 residues. The CDR3 here is CAISDGPGDNSPLHF. In nucleotides, the CDR3 is TGTGCCATCAGTGACGGGCCAGGGGATAATTCACCCCTCCACTTT.

The V and J genes are TRBV10-3 and TRBJ2-1; 10 nucleotides agree with TRBD2. After removal of 7 bases from V and 8 bases from J, the junction contained 8 bases not matched to a gene. From germline, CDR1 is ENHRY and CDR2 SYGVKD. The CDR3 covers 14 residues. The CDR3 bases are TGTGCCATCAACCCAGGGACTAGCGCGCATGAGCAGTTCTTC. Translating it yields CAINPGTSAHEQFF.

This chain links TRBV4-3 with TRBJ1-6, with 9 bases lining up with TRBD1. The CDR3 has 17 residues. Germline values: CDR1 LGHNA, CDR2 YSLEER. Trimming cost V 4 bases and J 7 bases; bases outside gene matches: 11. The CDR3 loop reads CASSPSQGAIVNSPLHF. CDR3 DNA sequence: TGCGCCAGCAGCCCCTCACAGGGGGCAATCGTAAATTCACCCCTCCACTTT.

The chain joins TRBV6-2 or TRBV6-3 to TRBJ2-3, with D maybe TRBD2 (7 bases). The CDR3 spans 19 residues. Trimming pared 4 bases from V and 2 bases from J, leaving 25 bases between. Germline V CDR1 and CDR2: MNHEY, SVGEGT. This CDR3 reads CASSFRGLGSGDNTDTQYF. CDR3 nucleotides: TGTGCCAGCAGTTTTCGAGGTCTCGGGAGCGGGGACAACACAGATACGCAGTATTTT.

V and J are TRBV7-2 and TRBJ2-2, with 15 nucleotides matching TRBD2. The CDR3 has 17 amino acids. Trimming removed 5 bases from V and 4 bases from J; junction bases left unmatched: 5. Germline V lookup: CDR1 SGHTA, CDR2 FQGNSA. The CDR3 region is CASSPPGLAGGTGELFF. In DNA, the CDR3 is TGTGCCAGCAGCCCACCGGGACTAGCGGGGGGCACCGGGGAGCTGTTTTTT.

The chain links TRBV29-1 to TRBJ1-1, with D hard to call. This CDR3 comprises 11 residues. Germline V gene sequence: CDR1 SQVTM, CDR2 ANQGSEA. The V gene lost 3 bases and the J gene lost 1 base, with 3 bases spanning the gap. In DNA form, the CDR3 reads TGCAGCGTTGACAGGAACACTGAAGCTTTCTTT. Amino acids: CSVDRNTEAFF.